The clone carrying this TCR beta chain has just one count. The sample is drawn from a study of OX40 agonist ivuxolimab in advanced cancers. Study background: Intravenous ivuxolimab at 0.01 to 10 mg/kg was given to patients every 2 weeks. Antecedent anti-PD-1, anti-PD-L1 or anti-CTLA-4 therapy was permissible, with around 41% having received some.

Libraries were prepared by immunoSEQ multiplex PCR; TCRdb keeps only in-frame clonotypes and omits some of them. The sample records around 18,000 clones, over 80% being singletons. CDR1 SGHRS and CDR2 YFSETQ come from the germline V gene. The length of the CDR3 is 16 residues. V was cut by 4 bases and J by 2 bases, with 16 bases left in between. This chain joins TRBV5-1 and TRBJ1-5; possibly TRBD1 for D (6 bases). The sequenced sample was CD4+ or CD8+ T cells sorted from blood, obtained in a trial of the OX40 agonist ivuxolimab. This receptor was identified in an adult with an advanced solid tumor such as melanoma, head and neck, liver or kidney cancer. The CDR3 here is CASSVQGGTGNQPQHF. The CDR3 DNA follows: TGCGCCAGCAGCGTACAGGGAGGAACTGGCAATCAGCCCCAGCATTTT.